One TCR beta chain is described in this entry. Its matching antigen is unknown. From germline, CDR1 is ENHRY and CDR2 SYGVKD. This CDR3 contains 15 residues. V dropped 2 bases and J dropped 0 bases, with 8 bases sitting between them. Assay used: immunoSEQ multiplex PCR; TCRdb lists only in-frame clones, some missing. Of roughly 80,000 clones in the sample, about 93% were seen once. This sample is part of a study of T cell responses to AZD1222 COVID-19 vaccine. Overall study findings and caveats: Repertoire sampling happened only post peak T cell response. Seropositive at baseline were only 5 to 7 AZD1222 recipients. Distributed over spike, vaccine-associated CD4 TCRs predominated at 160-218 and 743-854. Reportedly, close to half of spike-specific TCRs are directed against unmutated variant regions.

This rearrangement joins TRBV10-3 to TRBJ1-5; D unclear. The source was peripheral blood, collected on day 0 of MenACWY control vaccination. The receptor was derived from an adult in good health. The CDR3 DNA follows: TGTGCCATCAGTGAGGTGGGGAATAGCAATCAGCCCCAGCATTTT. This encodes CAISEVGNSNQPQHF.